This T cell receptor (beta chain) was recorded in a study of T cell responses to AZD1222 COVID-19 vaccine. As for the study in general: Second-dose recipients at about 4 or about 12 weeks were treated as one pooled group. Whole-study findings and limits: With dominance at 160-218 and 743-854, vaccine-associated CD4 TCRs spanned spike.

Repertoires were generated with immunoSEQ multiplex PCR, while TCRdb's copy carries only in-frame clones and drops some. The profile shows 70,000 to 90,000 clones, 86% of them singletons. Germline V gene lookup returns CDR1 SGHRS and CDR2 YFSETQ. V lost 4 bases and J lost 7; bases outside the gene matches: 8. The CDR3 runs to 14 residues. With regard to this clone: Antigen specificity is unknown.

The sample in question was peripheral blood, obtained on day 0 of AZD1222 vaccination. The gene calls are TRBV5-1 and TRBJ2-1, with 7 bases fitting TRBD2. The receptor was derived from an adult in good health. The DNA for the CDR3 is TGCGCCAGCAGCCCGGGACTAACTCCTAATGAGCAGTTCTTC. Its translation: CASSPGLTPNEQFF.